These 22 T cell receptor beta chains share one sample of origin, sequenced in a study of T cells after yellow fever vaccination. TCRdb ran MiXCR on the 5' RACE reads and lists one entry per CDR3 protein. The sample includes a few hundred thousand distinct CDR3 sequences, approximately 16% of them seen just once. The material was PBMCs, obtained less than 6 days after the first yellow fever vaccination. These receptors originate from a man in his late teens or twenties who received the YFV17D yellow fever vaccine.

The rearrangement links TRBV12-3 or TRBV12-4 to TRBJ2-3, with a possible D match to TRBD1 (5 bases). The CDR3 has 17 amino acids. V shed 4 bases and J shed 0 bases, with 17 bases lying between them. The CDR3 loop is CASSSKNRQTSTDTQYF. The CDR3 coding sequence is TGTGCCAGCAGTTCAAAAAATAGACAGACTAGCACAGATACGCAGTATTTT.

The chain is built from TRBV18 and TRBJ1-4; no reliable D call. V lost 3 bases, J lost 8 bases, and 10 bases lay in between. This CDR3 spans 13 amino acids. The germline gives CDR1 KGHSH, CDR2 LQKENI. The CDR3: CASSPSGWEKLFF. The CDR3 DNA sequence: TGTGCCAGCTCACCTTCGGGTTGGGAAAAACTGTTTTTT.

This clonotype was counted only a few times. The chain joins TRBV27 to TRBJ1-4; TRBD1 might be the D (6 bases). The ends were cut back, 6 bases at V and 9 bases at J, with 14 bases in the middle. The CDR3 covers 13 residues. Germline V gene lookup returns CDR1 MNHEY and CDR2 SMNVEV (reference sequence). CDR3 DNA sequence: TGTGCCAGCAGGCCCGGGGGCCTGCAAAAACTGTTTTTT. It codes for CASRPGGLQKLFF.

V gene TRBV3-1 combines with J gene TRBJ2-4; no definite D call. There are 13 residues in the CDR3. With 0 bases removed from V and 9 bases from J, the gap between germline ends came to 9 bases. Germline CDR1 reads LGHDT; CDR2 reads YNNKEL (reference sequence). In DNA, the CDR3 is TGTGCCAGCAGCCAAGAGACACCGGGCATTCAGTACTTC. It encodes CASSQETPGIQYF.

The chain links TRBV6-2 or TRBV6-3 to TRBJ2-1; D not resolved. This CDR3 is 14 amino acids long. Germline assignment: CDR1 MNHEY and CDR2 SVGEGT. The ends were cut back, 6 bases at V and 3 bases at J, with 12 bases in the middle. This CDR3 reads CASRRPNHYNEQFF. DNA for the CDR3: TGTGCCAGCAGACGGCCCAACCACTACAATGAGCAGTTCTTC.

The table lists this clonotype with a few counts. This rearrangement joins TRBV7-6 to TRBJ2-2, with 7 nucleotides matching TRBD1. The CDR3 is made up of 15 amino acids. Looked up from germline, CDR1 is SGHVS and CDR2 is FNYEAQ. The V and J ends lost 5 bases and 0 bases, in that order; junction bases with no gene match: 3. CDR3 sequence: CASSQGGSNTGELFF. In DNA form, the CDR3 reads TGTGCCAGCAGCCAAGGGGGCTCGAACACCGGGGAGCTGTTTTTT.

The rearrangement links TRBV5-1 to TRBJ1-1; TRBD1 might be the D (5 bases). V was shortened by 1 base and J by 11 bases, with 21 bases between the two germline ends. CDR1 and CDR2 (germline): SGHRS, YFSETQ. This CDR3 has 15 residues. CDR3 loop: CASSLFLLGEGWAFF. The CDR3 DNA follows: TGCGCCAGCAGCTTGTTTTTGCTGGGTGAGGGGTGGGCTTTCTTT.

This chain links TRBV6-5 with TRBJ2-7, with D unresolved. This CDR3 is built from 14 residues. V was cut by 0 bases and J by 3 bases, with 9 bases left in between. Germline V gene sequence: CDR1 MNHEY, CDR2 SVGAGI. The CDR3 here is CASSYSLGIYEQYF. The CDR3 DNA reads as TGTGCCAGCAGTTACTCCCTGGGTATCTACGAGCAGTACTTC.

V and J are TRBV12-3 or TRBV12-4 and TRBJ2-7; D is possibly TRBD1 (6 bases). The CDR3 length is 13 residues. The CDR3 reads CASSQGLSYEQYV. The CDR3 nucleotides read TGTGCATCTTCCCAGGGGCTCTCCTACGAGCAGTACGTC.

This clonotype showed up just a few times. This chain connects TRBV5-1 to TRBJ1-2, with 7 positions matching TRBD1. In germline, CDR1 is SGHRS, CDR2 YFSETQ. J was trimmed by 6 bases and V by 4 bases; bases with no gene match: 6. The CDR3 has 13 amino acids. CDR3 nucleotide sequence: TGCGCCAGCAGCCAAACAGGGGAAGATGGCTACACCTTC. Translating it yields CASSQTGEDGYTF.

The gene calls are TRBV29-1 and TRBJ2-3, with D perhaps matching TRBD1 or TRBD2 (5 bases each). V shed 0 bases and J shed 6 bases, with 13 bases lying between them. The CDR3 loop spans 14 amino acids. CDR1 is SQVTM, CDR2 ANQGSEA, per germline. CDR3 loop: CSVEDMAGTDTQYF. The CDR3, as DNA: TGCAGCGTTGAAGATATGGCAGGGACCGATACGCAGTATTTT.

A few counts support this clonotype. This chain joins TRBV19 and TRBJ2-1, with D unresolved. This CDR3 region has 14 residues. The germline gives CDR1 LNHDA, CDR2 SQIVND (reference sequence). Between the trimmed V and J ends, which lost 3 bases and 2 bases, there was a span of 8 bases. The chain's CDR3 is CASSMGSTYNEQFF. The CDR3 DNA reads as TGTGCCAGTAGTATGGGCTCCACCTACAATGAGCAGTTCTTC. The full variable domain, with the rest looked up from reference TRBV19 and TRBJ2-1, is DGGITQSPKYLFRKEGQNVTLSCEQNLNHDAMYWYRQDPGQGLRLIYYSQIVNDFQKGDIAEGYSVSREKKESFPLTVTSAQKNPTAFYLCASSMGSTYNEQFFGPGTRLTVL.

This clonotype was counted between two and nine times. The chain has TRBV7-2 and TRBJ1-2; possible D gene TRBD1, 6 bases. The germline CDR1 and CDR2 sequences are SGHTA and FQGNSA. Deletions cut 3 bases from V and 8 bases from J, with 19 bases between. The CDR3 is 15 residues long. CDR3: CASSFQVTGKGGYTF. In DNA form, the CDR3 reads TGTGCCAGCAGCTTCCAGGTTACAGGGAAGGGAGGCTACACCTTC.

This clonotype was recorded a few times. The genes are TRBV6-2 or TRBV6-3 and TRBJ2-7, with 7 positions matching TRBD1. V trimming: 0 bases; J trimming: 0 bases; junction bases outside the gene matches: 11. The CDR3 runs to 18 residues. CDR1 is MNHEY, CDR2 SVGEGT, per germline. CDR3: CASSYSRGHRGASYEQYV. The DNA for the CDR3 is TGTGCCAGCAGTTACTCGAGGGGGCACAGGGGAGCCTCCTACGAGCAGTACGTC.

The chain combines TRBV5-6 with TRBJ2-1, with TRBD2 as a possible D gene (5 bases). This CDR3 region has 14 residues. Germline CDR1 is SGHDT and CDR2 is YYEEEE. With 0 bases removed from V and 9 bases from J, the gap between germline ends came to 13 bases. This CDR3 reads CASSLDRGAGEQFF. The CDR3 bases are TGTGCCAGCAGCTTGGACCGCGGCGCGGGTGAGCAGTTCTTC.

This clonotype showed up just a few times. The rearrangement joins TRBV29-1 to TRBJ2-3; a weak D match, TRBD1 (6 bases). Germline V gene lookup returns CDR1 SQVTM and CDR2 ANQGSEA. The CDR3 consists of 12 residues. Trimming cost V 4 bases and J 5 bases, with 10 bases left between them. CDR3 sequence reads: CSVGRQEDTQYF. The CDR3 DNA follows: TGCAGCGTTGGGCGACAGGAAGATACGCAGTATTTT.

The rearrangement uses TRBV5-1 and TRBJ2-1, with 7 bases lining up with TRBD2. Unmatched junction bases numbered 5, after V lost 5 bases and J lost 0 bases. The CDR3 totals 15 residues. CDR1 is SGHRS, CDR2 YFSETQ, per germline. As DNA, the CDR3 is TGCGCCAGCAGTGCGGGGGTAAGCTCCTACAATGAGCAGTTCTTC. Encoded protein: CASSAGVSSYNEQFF.

In this sample, this clonotype turned up a few times. The CDR3: CASSVGQGDQPQHF. CDR3 in DNA: TGTGCCAGCAGCGTAGGACAGGGGGATCAGCCCCAGCATTTT. The chain couples TRBV9 to TRBJ1-5, with 9 nucleotides matching TRBD1. The germline V gene has CDR1 SGDLS and CDR2 YYNGEE. Germline trimming cut 0 bases from V and 5 bases from J; bases unmatched to any gene: 0. CDR3 length: 14 amino acids.

A few counts support this clonotype. The CDR3 bases are TGTGCCAGCAGCTTAGTCTTGGGACTAGGGGTCCACAATGAGCAGTTCTTC. Translating it yields CASSLVLGLGVHNEQFF. This rearrangement joins TRBV7-2 to TRBJ2-1; 8 bases match TRBD2. Germline lookup yields CDR1 SGHTA and CDR2 FQGNSA. This CDR3 region has 17 residues. Trimming at V came to 1 base and at J to 5 bases, leaving 10 bases not matched to a gene.

This clonotype was observed a few times. The chain has TRBV6-2 or TRBV6-3 and TRBJ2-1; D possibly corresponds to TRBD2 (6 bases). The V and J ends lost 6 bases and 4 bases respectively, with 16 bases between them. The germline V gene encodes CDR1 MNHEY and CDR2 SVGEGT. The CDR3 contains 15 residues. The CDR3 sequence is CASRPTRLAYNEQFF. Written as DNA, the CDR3 is TGTGCCAGCAGGCCGACTAGGCTAGCATACAATGAGCAGTTCTTC.

Ten or more counts support this clonotype. The chain links TRBV6-5 to TRBJ2-5, with 12 bases aligning to TRBD1. This CDR3 spans 15 amino acids. J was trimmed by 4 bases and V by 2 bases; bases with no gene match: 2. The germline CDR1 and CDR2 sequences are MNHEY and SVGAGI. CDR3 coding DNA: TGTGCCAGCAGTTACACGGGACAGGGGGCAGAGACCCAGTACTTC. Translating gives CASSYTGQGAETQYF.

CDR3 coding DNA: TGCGCCAGCAGCTTGGGGTACGAATCCTACGAGCAGTACGTC. Protein sequence: CASSLGYESYEQYV. This chain connects TRBV5-1 to TRBJ2-7; D not certain. This CDR3 is 14 amino acids long. Trimming removed 0 bases at V and 1 base at J, with 8 bases between. Germline CDR1 reads SGHRS; CDR2 reads YFSETQ.